These 15 T cell receptor beta chains were sequenced from one sample in a study of regulatory T cells in long-lasting Graves disease. Arm-PCR with iRepertoire HTBI primers amplified the CDR3 regions for these TCR beta libraries. Using its own MiXCR run on the multiplex PCR reads, TCRdb lists one record per CDR3 protein. Of some 340,000 distinct CDR3 sequences listed, approximately 10% were seen once; the top ten hold approximately 20%. The time point is: newly diagnosed GD, antithyroid drugs for less than 3 months. PBMC RNA served as the TCR library source. The data also belong to a second study, concerning T cells in Graves' hyperthyroidism and ophthalmopathy.

The sample consisted of peripheral blood mononuclear cells (PBMCs), taken at new diagnosis, from a patient treated with antithyroid drugs. The receptors originated from a woman under 30 with Graves disease.

This chain connects TRBV10-2 to TRBJ2-7; D might be TRBD1 (5 bases). V was pared by 5 bases and J by 8 bases, with 16 bases between. The CDR3 has 13 residues. Looked up from germline, CDR1 is WSHSY and CDR2 is SAAADI. Here the CDR3 DNA reads TGCGCCAGCAGTCAGCAGGGAAGTACGAAGCAGTACTTC. Its translation is CASSQQGSTKQYF.

Ten or more counts support this clonotype. This rearrangement joins TRBV20-1 to TRBJ1-5, with 9 positions matching TRBD1. The germline V gene encodes CDR1 DFQATT and CDR2 SNEGSKA (reference sequence). V shed 6 bases and J 6 bases; nucleotides not matched to a gene: 3. The CDR3 is made up of 12 amino acids. CDR3 residues: CSAGTGSQPQHF. The CDR3 DNA reads as TGCAGTGCCGGGACAGGGAGTCAGCCCCAGCATTTT.

The chain has TRBV13 and TRBJ2-3; tentatively, D is TRBD1 or TRBD2 (5 bases each). V gave up 4 bases and J gave up 1 base, with 9 bases separating them. There are 14 residues in the CDR3. Germline V lookup: CDR1 PRHDT, CDR2 FYEKMQ (reference sequence). The CDR3 loop reads CASSSGRGTDTQYF. The CDR3 DNA reads TGTGCCAGCAGCTCGGGACGCGGCACAGATACGCAGTATTTT. The full variable domain, rest sourced from reference TRBV13 and TRBJ2-3, is AAGVIQSPRHLIKEKRETATLKCYPIPRHDTVYWYQQGPGQDPQFLISFYEKMQSDKGSIPDRFSAQQFSDYHSELNMSSLELGDSALYFCASSSGRGTDTQYFGPGTRLTVL.

The chain combines TRBV19 with TRBJ1-1, with 8 bases that match TRBD1. The CDR3 runs to 15 residues. V shed 7 bases and J 4 bases; nucleotides not matched to a gene: 11. Germline V gene lookup returns CDR1 LNHDA and CDR2 SQIVND (reference sequence). DNA for the CDR3: TGTGCCAGTATCCGCGTCCAGGGGGCAGGCACTGAAGCTTTCTTT. This sequence encodes CASIRVQGAGTEAFF. Full variable domain (outside the CDR3, taken from reference TRBV19 and TRBJ1-1): DGGITQSPKYLFRKEGQNVTLSCEQNLNHDAMYWYRQDPGQGLRLIYYSQIVNDFQKGDIAEGYSVSREKKESFPLTVTSAQKNPTAFYLCASIRVQGAGTEAFFGQGTRLTVV.

This clonotype was counted ten times or more. The chain has TRBV12-3 or TRBV12-4 and TRBJ1-2, with a tentative D call TRBD1 (6 bases). Between the trimmed V and J ends, which lost 6 bases and 4 bases, there was a span of 12 bases. This CDR3 has 13 residues. The CDR3 spells CASSLRTVYGYTF. DNA for the CDR3: TGTGCCAGCAGCCTTCGGACAGTCTATGGCTACACCTTC.

This clonotype was recorded at least ten times. V is TRBV12-3 or TRBV12-4 and J is TRBJ2-3; 8 bases agree with TRBD1. The CDR3 is made up of 14 amino acids. The V and J ends lost 8 bases and 5 bases, in that order; junction bases with no gene match: 9. CDR3: CASADRGVGDTQYF. CDR3 DNA: TGTGCCAGCGCAGACAGGGGAGTTGGAGATACGCAGTATTTT.

This chain connects TRBV11-2 to TRBJ2-3, with 11 bases matching TRBD2. After removal of 5 bases from V and 2 bases from J, the junction contained 6 bases not matched to a gene. CDR1 and CDR2 (germline): SGHAT, FQNNGV. CDR3 length equals 16 residues. This CDR3 reads CASSPVAGGLTDTQYF. The CDR3, as DNA: TGTGCCAGCAGCCCTGTAGCGGGAGGGCTCACAGATACGCAGTATTTT.

Concerning this clonotype: This likely came from a read error, as a far larger clone is one base away. This sequence joins TRBV6-5 and TRBJ2-5; D ambiguous. The J call may not be correct, given that the DNA end is closer to TRBJ2-1. The CDR3 is 16 amino acids. Germline V lookup: CDR1 MNHEY, CDR2 SVGAGI. The CDR3 DNA sequence: TGTGCCAGCAGTTACTCCCCGCGGACGTTGATGGAGGAGCAGTTCTTC. Protein: CASSYSPRTLMEEQFF.

This clonotype was recorded at least ten times. The J gene is TRBJ2-7, the V gene TRBV6-5; D is uncertain. CDR3 length equals 14 residues. The V gene lost 4 bases and the J gene lost 0 bases, with 10 bases spanning the gap. CDR1 and CDR2 from the germline V gene are MNHEY and SVGAGI. This CDR3 is CASSSSRYSYEQYF. The CDR3 bases are TGTGCCAGCAGTTCAAGCCGGTACTCCTACGAGCAGTACTTC.

V usage is TRBV29-1 and J usage is TRBJ1-2; no reliable D call. The CDR3 contains 10 residues. V lost 3 bases, J lost 4 bases, and 3 bases lay in between. Per germline, CDR1 SQVTM and CDR2 ANQGSEA. CDR3 amino acids: CSVEVYGYTF. The CDR3 region has the DNA TGCAGCGTTGAGGTCTATGGCTACACCTTC. The full variable domain, in which reference TRBV29-1 and TRBJ1-2 provide the parts outside the CDR3, is SAVISQKPSRDICQRGTSLTIQCQVDSQVTMMFWYRQQPGQSLTLIATANQGSEATYESGFVIDKFPISRPNLTFSTLTVSNMSPEDSSIYLCSVEVYGYTFGSGTRLTVV.

A few counts support this clonotype. The chain uses TRBV7-2 and TRBJ2-3, with TRBD2 matching over 7 bases. CDR1 SGHTA and CDR2 FQGNSA come from the germline V gene. This CDR3 is 15 amino acids long. With 0 bases clipped from V and 0 bases from J, the junction kept 0 bases outside the gene matches. CDR3 DNA: TGTGCCAGCAGCTTAGCTAGCGGGAGCACAGATACGCAGTATTTT. Its translation is CASSLASGSTDTQYF.

The genes are TRBV20-1 and TRBJ2-1, with 8 bases matching TRBD1. The ends lost 5 bases at V and 0 bases at J; junction bases unmatched: 12. From germline, CDR1 is DFQATT and CDR2 SNEGSKA (reference sequence). This CDR3 has 17 amino acids. Here the CDR3 DNA reads TGCAGTGCTCCGGGACAGGCCCTGAGAAGCTCCTACAATGAGCAGTTCTTC. Translation gives CSAPGQALRSSYNEQFF.

V gene TRBV4-3 combines with J gene TRBJ2-1; D possibly uses TRBD1 or TRBD2 (5 bases each). Trimming pared 0 bases from V and 6 bases from J, leaving 15 bases between. The CDR3 extends over 16 amino acids. Per the germline V gene, CDR1 is LGHNA and CDR2 is YSLEER. CDR3 loop: CASSQDQGPAGNEQFF. CDR3 sequence (DNA): TGCGCCAGCAGCCAAGATCAGGGACCGGCGGGCAATGAGCAGTTCTTC.

V is TRBV20-1 and J is TRBJ1-1; a possible D gene is TRBD1 (6 bases). CDR3 length equals 16 residues. The germline V gene encodes CDR1 DFQATT and CDR2 SNEGSKA (reference sequence). Trimming took off 5 bases at V and 1 base at J, with 20 bases between the two ends. The CDR3 region is CSAVGVTGRENTEAFF. CDR3 coding DNA: TGCAGTGCTGTTGGGGTCACAGGGAGAGAGAACACTGAAGCTTTCTTT.

This clonotype was seen a few times. The gene calls are TRBV4-1 and TRBJ1-1; TRBD1 matches 7 bases. The CDR3 is made up of 19 amino acids. Germline-derived CDR1 and CDR2 are MGHRA and YSYEKL. After removal of 2 bases from V and 0 bases from J, the junction contained 15 bases not matched to a gene. The DNA for the CDR3 is TGCGCCAGCAGCCAATTTTTGACCGGGACAGCTACCATGAACACTGAAGCTTTCTTT. This encodes CASSQFLTGTATMNTEAFF.